The 26 T cell receptor beta chains given below trace back to one sample, sequenced in a study of shared clonotypes between healthy human individuals. Assay: immunoSEQ multiplex PCR; the TCRdb copy retains only in-frame clones and omits some. The profile shows around 2.1 million clones, more than 85% of them singletons. Naive CD8 cells, CD45RO-negative and positively selected for CCR7, excluded terminally differentiated effector memory CD45RA+ cells. Input material: naive CD8+ T cells from PBMCs. The receptors shown here come from a man between 18 and 35 years old in good health. Some clones in this sample may be carry-over from other donors' samples.

This chain uses TRBV15 with TRBJ2-3, with unresolved D. The CDR3 is 15 residues long. Germline V lookup: CDR1 LNHNV, CDR2 YYDKDF (reference sequence). Between the trimmed V and J ends, which lost 1 base and 2 bases, there was a span of 10 bases. CDR3 amino acids: CATSRGQQPTDTQYF. In DNA form, the CDR3 reads TGTGCCACCAGCAGAGGCCAACAACCCACAGATACGCAGTATTTT.

Concerning this clone: Other DNA sequences from this sample encode an identical CDR3 as well. This chain uses TRBV27 with TRBJ2-2, with D maybe TRBD2 (5 bases). The germline V and J ends were trimmed by 4 bases and 4 bases, with 7 bases remaining between them. CDR1 is MNHEY and CDR2 is SMNVEV in the germline V gene (reference sequence). CDR3 length equals 13 residues. The CDR3: CASSSRGTGELFF. In DNA, the CDR3 is TGTGCCAGCAGTTCACGGGGCACCGGGGAGCTGTTTTTT.

The chain uses TRBV19 and TRBJ1-1; 8 nucleotides align to TRBD1. The J segment lost 3 bases and the V segment lost 8 bases, leaving 8 bases of the junction unmatched. CDR3 size: 14 residues. Germline V gene sequence: CDR1 LNHDA, CDR2 SQIVND (reference sequence). This chain's CDR3 is CASGSAQGDTEAFF. Here the CDR3 DNA reads TGTGCCAGTGGCTCGGCACAGGGGGACACTGAAGCTTTCTTT.

As regards this clone: The sample carries other DNA sequences with the same CDR3. The rearrangement joins TRBV7-9 to TRBJ2-5; perhaps TRBD2 as D (5 bases). The V end was cut by 5 bases, the J end by 1 base, with 11 bases between. CDR1 is SEHNR and CDR2 is FQNEAQ in the germline V gene (reference sequence). The CDR3 is 14 residues long. This CDR3 reads CASSLLGLQETQYF. As DNA, the CDR3 is TGTGCCAGCAGCCTCCTTGGACTCCAAGAGACCCAGTACTTC.

The chain combines TRBV28 with TRBJ2-1; no firm D call. The CDR3 runs 15 residues. Germline CDR1 MDHEN, CDR2 SYDVKM. The V gene lost 3 bases and the J gene lost 0 bases, with 9 bases spanning the gap. CDR3 DNA: TGTGCCAGCAGTTTTCGAGCGCTCTCCTACAATGAGCAGTTCTTC. Amino acids: CASSFRALSYNEQFF.

The sample holds one count of this clone. Other nucleotide sequences in the sample specify the same CDR3. This chain uses TRBV5-1 with TRBJ2-7; 9 nucleotides line up with TRBD1. Germline CDR1 reads SGHRS; CDR2 reads YFSETQ. V lost 0 bases to trimming and J lost 4 bases; unmatched junction nucleotides: 5. The length of the CDR3 is 15 residues. The CDR3 bases are TGCGCCAGCAGCTTGGGAACAGGGGGCGGTTACGAGCAGTACTTC. Its protein is CASSLGTGGGYEQYF. The variable domain in full, completed from reference TRBV5-1 and TRBJ2-7, reads KAGVTQTPRYLIKTRGQQVTLSCSPISGHRSVSWYQQTPGQGLQFLFEYFSETQRNKGNFPGRFSGRQFSNSRSEMNVSTLELGDSALYLCASSLGTGGGYEQYFGPGTRLTVT.

The V and J genes are TRBV5-1 and TRBJ2-1; D is unresolved. In germline, CDR1 is SGHRS, CDR2 YFSETQ. With 2 bases removed from V and 0 bases from J, the gap between germline ends came to 15 bases. This CDR3 has 17 amino acids. As DNA, the CDR3 is TGCGCCAGCAGCTTAGTCCTTTACGGCAGCTCCTACAATGAGCAGTTCTTC. Amino acid sequence: CASSLVLYGSSYNEQFF.

This clone appeared a few times. This sample also contains other DNA sequences that code for the same CDR3. This chain connects TRBV10-3 to TRBJ2-7; D gene unclear. The CDR3 spans 11 residues. Trimming removed 6 bases from V and 6 bases from J, with 9 bases in between. CDR1 and CDR2 (germline): ENHRY, SYGVKD. CDR3 sequence: CAISEGFEQYF. The CDR3 nucleotides read TGTGCCATCAGCGAAGGTTTCGAGCAGTACTTC.

This clone came up once. The chain is built from TRBV4-1 and TRBJ2-7; 10 bases align to TRBD2. The CDR3 spans 16 residues. The ends lost 1 base at V and 7 bases at J; junction bases unmatched: 10. The germline V gene has CDR1 MGHRA and CDR2 YSYEKL. CDR3 bases: TGCGCCAGCAGCCAAGGGGCTAGCGGGAGCTCTTTGGAGCAGTACTTC. Protein product: CASSQGASGSSLEQYF.

This clone was seen more than once but under ten times. V and J are TRBV29-1 and TRBJ1-1; TRBD1 agrees at 7 bases. Unmatched junction bases numbered 6, after V lost 2 bases and J lost 6 bases. Per germline, CDR1 SQVTM and CDR2 ANQGSEA. The CDR3 is made up of 13 amino acids. CDR3 bases: TGCAGCGTTGAAAGTCGACAGGGCCCTGAAGCTTTCTTT. It yields the protein CSVESRQGPEAFF.

This chain connects TRBV19 to TRBJ1-2; D gene ambiguous. Trimming took 1 base from V and 2 from J, leaving 23 bases between them. The germline CDR1 and CDR2 sequences are LNHDA and SQIVND (reference sequence). CDR3 length: 19 amino acids. Here the CDR3 reads CASSIGPMGRGDSNYGYTF. Written as DNA, the CDR3 is TGTGCCAGTAGTATAGGGCCCATGGGTCGGGGAGACTCAAACTATGGCTACACCTTC.

The chain has TRBV9 and TRBJ2-3; 7 nucleotides line up with TRBD1. Germline trimming cut 2 bases from V and 1 base from J; bases unmatched to any gene: 4. The V gene's germline CDR1 is SGDLS and CDR2 YYNGEE. This CDR3 region has 15 residues. This chain's CDR3 is CASSVYQGGTDTQYF. The CDR3 nucleotides are TGTGCCAGCAGCGTTTACCAGGGGGGCACAGATACGCAGTATTTT.

The J gene is TRBJ2-3, the V gene TRBV7-9, with 10 nucleotides matching TRBD2. Germline lookup yields CDR1 SEHNR and CDR2 FQNEAQ (reference sequence). Trimming at V came to 5 bases and at J to 7 bases, leaving 9 bases not matched to a gene. This CDR3 region has 15 residues. The CDR3 nucleotides are TGTGCCAGCAGCCCTAGCGGGGGAAGATCGAATACGCAGTATTTT. Amino acids: CASSPSGGRSNTQYF.

V is TRBV15 and J is TRBJ2-3, with TRBD1 identical over 8 bases. The CDR3 is 16 amino acids. V lost 5 bases and J lost 3; bases outside the gene matches: 10. Per germline, CDR1 LNHNV and CDR2 YYDKDF (reference sequence). CDR3 nucleotides: TGTGCCACCAGCGTAGACCGGGACAGGATGACAGATACGCAGTATTTT. This translates into CATSVDRDRMTDTQYF.

The CDR3, as DNA: TGTGCCAGCAGCGTAGGTACGTACCAGCCCCAGCATTTT. Amino acid sequence: CASSVGTYQPQHF. The genes are TRBV9 and TRBJ1-5; D is ambiguous. V gave up 0 bases and J gave up 7 bases, with 8 bases separating them. CDR1 SGDLS and CDR2 YYNGEE come from the germline V gene. The CDR3 spans 13 residues.

This rearrangement joins TRBV28 to TRBJ2-7; D is perhaps TRBD2 (6 bases). The CDR3 runs to 15 residues. Germline CDR1 MDHEN, CDR2 SYDVKM. V dropped 11 bases and J dropped 5 bases, with 25 bases sitting between them. CDR3 amino acids: CAGKPGAPPPDEQYF. The CDR3 nucleotides are TGTGCCGGGAAACCGGGAGCACCCCCGCCCGACGAGCAGTACTTC. Combining the CDR3 with reference TRBV28 and TRBJ2-7 gives the whole variable domain DVKVTQSSRYLVKRTGEKVFLECVQDMDHENMFWYRQDPGLGLRLIYFSYDVKMKEKGDIPEGYSVSREKKERFSLILESASTNQTSMYLCAGKPGAPPPDEQYFGPGTRLTVT.

The chain links TRBV28 to TRBJ1-1, with 9 bases lining up with TRBD1. V gave up 7 bases and J gave up 4 bases; unmatched junction bases: 10. Germline CDR1 and CDR2: MDHEN and SYDVKM. The CDR3 runs 15 residues. CDR3 in DNA: TGTGCCAGCATACTACAGGGGGCCGCTATCACTGAAGCTTTCTTT. It codes for CASILQGAAITEAFF.

This clone was seen only once. The chain has TRBV6-1 and TRBJ2-7; D is unresolved. Trimming took off 6 bases at V and 9 bases at J, with 18 bases between the two ends. This CDR3 region has 13 residues. CDR1 and CDR2 (germline): MNHNS, SASEGT. The CDR3 DNA reads TGTGCCAGCAGCCCAGATACATCACACGGGCAGTACTTC. This encodes CASSPDTSHGQYF.

The chain employs TRBV27 and TRBJ1-2, with a weak D call TRBD1 (6 bases). There are 17 residues in the CDR3. The germline V gene encodes CDR1 MNHEY and CDR2 SMNVEV (reference sequence). Trimming removed 3 bases from V and 0 bases from J, with 17 bases in between. CDR3 sequence reads: CASSLLPQGKANYGYTF. CDR3 DNA sequence: TGTGCCAGCAGTTTGCTTCCACAGGGCAAAGCTAACTATGGCTACACCTTC.

This chain connects TRBV28 to TRBJ1-1; D may be TRBD1 (5 bases). This CDR3 comprises 14 residues. Looked up from germline, CDR1 is MDHEN and CDR2 is SYDVKM. The ends were cut back, 7 bases at V and 5 bases at J, with 17 bases in the middle. The DNA of the CDR3 is TGTGCCAGCAACAAACATGCCAGGGTAACTGAAGCTTTCTTT. This sequence encodes CASNKHARVTEAFF.

This sequence joins TRBV9 and TRBJ1-1, with no clear D. Between the trimmed V and J ends, which lost 5 bases and 4 bases, there was a span of 15 bases. The CDR3 runs 14 residues. CDR1 is SGDLS and CDR2 is YYNGEE in the germline V gene. CDR3 loop: CASRPLEGGTEAFF. The CDR3 bases are TGTGCCAGCAGGCCTTTGGAGGGCGGCACTGAAGCTTTCTTT. Full variable domain (missing parts from reference TRBV9 and TRBJ1-1): DSGVTQTPKHLITATGQRVTLRCSPRSGDLSVYWYQQSLDQGLQFLIQYYNGEERAKGNILERFSAQQFPDLHSELNLSSLELGDSALYFCASRPLEGGTEAFFGQGTRLTVV.

The count of this clone is one. The chain combines TRBV19 with TRBJ2-7; 8 bases map to TRBD2. The J segment lost 1 base and the V segment lost 10 bases, leaving 6 bases of the junction unmatched. Germline V gene sequence: CDR1 LNHDA, CDR2 SQIVND (reference sequence). The CDR3 runs to 13 residues. The CDR3 reads CATTSGISYEQYF. CDR3 nucleotides: TGTGCCACTACTAGCGGAATATCCTACGAGCAGTACTTC.

The rearrangement uses TRBV28 and TRBJ2-2; D ambiguous. V lost 3 bases and J lost 1, with 6 bases in between. This CDR3 spans 14 amino acids. Germline V CDR1 and CDR2: MDHEN, SYDVKM. The CDR3 bases are TGTGCCAGCAGTTTCCACAAGAACACCGGGGAGCTGTTTTTT. Encoded protein: CASSFHKNTGELFF.

The rearrangement uses TRBV5-8 and TRBJ1-1; the D gene is possibly TRBD1 (6 bases). There are 15 residues in the CDR3. Germline V gives CDR1 SGHTS, CDR2 YDEGEE. Trimming removed 4 bases at V and 0 bases at J, with 13 bases between. The CDR3 protein is CASSLVDRMNTEAFF. As DNA, the CDR3 is TGTGCCAGCAGCCTCGTCGACAGGATGAACACTGAAGCTTTCTTT.

V and J are TRBV6-1 and TRBJ2-7; 8 bases map to TRBD2. Germline V gives CDR1 MNHNS, CDR2 SASEGT. This CDR3 comprises 14 residues. Losses at the gene ends were 10 bases for V and 2 bases for J; bases not matched to a gene: 10. The CDR3 here is CATRGGRSPYEQYF. The CDR3 DNA follows: TGTGCCACCCGGGGGGGGCGTTCTCCCTACGAGCAGTACTTC.

The rearrangement uses TRBV7-9 and TRBJ1-5; tentatively, D is TRBD1 (5 bases). The V end was cut by 3 bases, the J end by 2 bases, with 14 bases between. Looked up from germline, CDR1 is SEHNR and CDR2 is FQNEAQ (reference sequence). This CDR3 has 16 amino acids. In nucleotides, the CDR3 is TGTGCCAGCAGCTTCGGGGCAGTTGATGGCAATCAGCCCCAGCATTTT. Residues: CASSFGAVDGNQPQHF.